The text below deals with one TCR beta chain. Its antigen is not identified. This record comes from a study of CD8+CD57+ T cells in acquired aplastic anemia. Study overall: Recorded DNA amounts for sorted CD4+ and CD8+ cells had an average of approximately 3.2 ug.

Only patients with CD8+CD57+ cell expansion on flow cytometry were chosen for sequencing. Every patient had severe acquired aplastic anemia. Therapy had not been given to patients before blood sampling. Regarding the study as a whole: Any difference that existed in CD8+ Simpson's diversity between patients and controls was not significant.

Germline V gives CDR1 LNHDA, CDR2 SQIVND (reference sequence). The CDR3 contains 15 residues. V was shortened by 8 bases and J by 0 bases, with 14 bases between the two germline ends. It was genomic DNA that served as the template for profiling TCR beta VDJ and CDR3. One entry per CDR3 protein, called by TCRdb with MiXCR from the reads. The table lists around 180,000 distinct CDR3 sequences, nearly 50% of them singletons. V and J are TRBV19 and TRBJ1-5; no definite D call. Source material: sorted CD4+, CD8+, or CD8+CD57+ T cells (not recorded which) from PBMCs. The TCR sequence derives from a human donor with aplastic anemia. This CDR3 reads CASQTRDASNQPQHF. CDR3 bases: TGTGCCAGTCAAACCCGTGATGCTAGCAATCAGCCCCAGCATTTT.